This TCR beta chain derives from a study of shared clonotypes between healthy human individuals. Sequencing used immunoSEQ multiplex PCR; TCRdb keeps in-frame clones, though not all of them. Counted here are some 490,000 clones, 78% occurring once; the ten biggest clones make up around 12%. The length of the CDR3 is 14 residues. V lost 6 bases, J lost 7 bases, and 16 bases lay in between. Germline V CDR1 and CDR2: LNHDA, SQIVND (reference sequence). The sequenced sample was PBMCs. The receptor was derived from a woman aged 40 to 50 in good health. Some clones in this sample may be carry-over from other donors' samples. The chain is built from TRBV19 and TRBJ1-5, with a possible D match to TRBD1 (5 bases). The CDR3 region has the DNA TGTGCCAGTAGGGCGATAAGGGACCGGCAGCCCCAGCATTTT. It yields the protein CASRAIRDRQPQHF.